A selection of T cell receptor beta chains follows, all from one sample in a study of T cell changes during pregnancy in multiple sclerosis. Sequenced by immunoSEQ multiplex PCR; TCRdb stores in-frame clones only, minus some. The sample comprises more than 85,000 clones, about 94% of which are singletons, and about 1.6% rests with the top ten. The sample consisted of peripheral blood, taken after pregnancy. Receptors were obtained from a female donor in good health, enrolled as a control in a pregnancy study. CDR3s include the opening cysteine and the closing phenylalanine or tryptophan. The D gene is left open where the match is weak. Clone sizes are given selectively: once, few, many, or a class where the clone is expanded.

V: TRBV2
length: 16
D: TRBD1
J: TRBJ2-3
size: .
DNA: TGTGCCAGCAGTACGACAGGGGATACTAGCACAGATACGCAGTATTTT
CDR3: CASSTTGDTSTDTQYF

V: TRBV11-2
length: 15
D: TRBD1
J: TRBJ1-5
size: .
DNA: TGTGCCAGCAGCTTAGGAACAGGGGAACATCAGCCCCAGCATTTT
CDR3: CASSLGTGEHQPQHF

V: TRBV9
length: 15
D: .
J: TRBJ1-1
size: .
DNA: TGTGCCAGCAGCGTAGCTCCAGGGCCGAACACTGAAGCTTTCTTT
CDR3: CASSVAPGPNTEAFF

V: TRBV5-6
length: 16
D: .
J: TRBJ2-3
size: once
DNA: TGTGCCAGCGCAGCTAGCAGGATGAGTGGCACAGATACGCAGTATTTT
CDR3: CASAASRMSGTDTQYF

V: TRBV29-1
length: 11
D: .
J: TRBJ2-1
size: .
DNA: TGCAGCGTTTGGCAGTCCAATGAGCAGTTCTTC
CDR3: CSVWQSNEQFF

V: TRBV10-3
length: 12
D: .
J: TRBJ2-1
size: .
DNA: TGTGCCGCGGAAGGGAGTGGCGGTGAGCAGTTCTTC
CDR3: CAAEGSGGEQFF

V: TRBV7-6
length: 12
D: .
J: TRBJ2-7
size: .
DNA: TGTGCCAGCAGCCCGGTTTACGGCGAGCAGTACTTC
CDR3: CASSPVYGEQYF

V: TRBV19
length: 14
D: TRBD2
J: TRBJ2-7
size: .
DNA: TGTGCCAGTAGTCCCAACTGGGAGGGGTACGAGCAGTACTTC
CDR3: CASSPNWEGYEQYF

V: TRBV27
length: 14
D: .
J: TRBJ2-5
size: .
DNA: TGTGCCAGCAGTTTCCGGGACAACCAAGAGACCCAGTACTTC
CDR3: CASSFRDNQETQYF

V: TRBV6-5
length: 14
D: .
J: TRBJ2-7
size: .
DNA: TGTGCCAGCTCCCGGGGTCAAGCTTGGTACGAGCAGTACTTC
CDR3: CASSRGQAWYEQYF

V: TRBV14
length: 12
D: TRBD2
J: TRBJ2-1
size: .
DNA: TGTGCCAGCAGCCAAGACGGGAGGGGGCAGTTCTTC
CDR3: CASSQDGRGQFF

V: TRBV5-6
length: 13
D: .
J: TRBJ2-3
size: .
DNA: TGTGCCAGCAGCTTGGCGGGCGGGGATACGCAGTATTTT
CDR3: CASSLAGGDTQYF

V: TRBV27
length: 14
D: .
J: TRBJ2-3
size: .
DNA: TGTGCCAGCAGCGGGCCTCGGGACACAGATACGCAGTATTTT
CDR3: CASSGPRDTDTQYF

V: TRBV10-2
length: 16
D: TRBD1
J: TRBJ2-1
size: .
DNA: TGCGCCAGCAGGCCGGGGACAGGGGGTTTCTACAATGAGCAGTTCTTC
CDR3: CASRPGTGGFYNEQFF

V: TRBV25-1
length: 14
D: TRBD1
J: TRBJ1-4
size: .
DNA: TGTGCCAGCAGCTCACAGGGGATTTATGAAAAACTGTTTTTT
CDR3: CASSSQGIYEKLFF

V: TRBV4-1
length: 15
D: .
J: TRBJ2-7
size: .
DNA: TGCGCCAGCAGCCAAGCATTAGGACAGACCTACGAGCAGTACTTC
CDR3: CASSQALGQTYEQYF

V: TRBV5-1
length: 13
D: TRBD2
J: TRBJ2-7
size: .
DNA: TGCGCCAGCAGCCAAGGACTAGCGGGCGAGCAGTACTTC
CDR3: CASSQGLAGEQYF

V: TRBV6-6
length: 13
D: .
J: TRBJ1-1
size: many
DNA: TGTGCCAGCAGTTATGAGGGCAACACTGAAGCTTTCTTT
CDR3: CASSYEGNTEAFF

V: TRBV30
length: 15
D: TRBD2
J: TRBJ2-7
size: .
DNA: TGTGCCTGGAGTCTTACTAGCGGGATCTCCTACGAGCAGTACTTC
CDR3: CAWSLTSGISYEQYF

V: TRBV27
length: 16
D: .
J: TRBJ2-2
size: .
DNA: TGTGCCAGCAGTCCCCTCCCAGCCCTCGGGGGCGGGGAGCTGTTTTTT
CDR3: CASSPLPALGGGELFF

V: TRBV4-1
length: 18
D: .
J: TRBJ1-5
size: .
DNA: TGCGCCAGCAGCCAAGATAGCTGGGCGGGGGTGGGCAATCAGCCCCAGCATTTT
CDR3: CASSQDSWAGVGNQPQHF

V: TRBV19
length: 17
D: TRBD2
J: TRBJ2-2
size: .
DNA: TGTGCCAGTAGTATAGCGATTCCTAGCGGAGCCACCGGGGAGCTGTTTTTT
CDR3: CASSIAIPSGATGELFF

V: TRBV11-2
length: 15
D: TRBD2
J: TRBJ2-5
size: once
DNA: TGTGCCAGCAGCTTATGGCTAGCGGGAGTGGAGACCCAGTACTTC
CDR3: CASSLWLAGVETQYF

V: TRBV19
length: 12
D: .
J: TRBJ1-2
size: .
DNA: TGTGCCAGTCTCGCAAGGGGTTATGGCTACACCTTC
CDR3: CASLARGYGYTF

V: TRBV10-3
length: 14
D: .
J: TRBJ2-1
size: .
DNA: TGTGCCATCAGGGCCGGGACTCCGTTAAATGAGCAGTTCTTC
CDR3: CAIRAGTPLNEQFF

V: TRBV5-1
length: 14
D: .
J: TRBJ1-4
size: .
DNA: TGCGCCAGCAGCGTACAGGGAGATAATGAAAAACTGTTTTTT
CDR3: CASSVQGDNEKLFF

V: TRBV5-1
length: 19
D: .
J: TRBJ2-1
size: .
DNA: TGCGCCAGTTCCGCCATTACAGGGACCAGAGCCCGGCTCTACAATGAGCAGTTCTTC
CDR3: CASSAITGTRARLYNEQFF

V: TRBV28
length: 12
D: .
J: TRBJ1-5
size: .
DNA: TGTGCCAGCGGAGGAGTGAATCAGCCCCAGCATTTT
CDR3: CASGGVNQPQHF

V: TRBV4-2
length: 15
D: TRBD1
J: TRBJ2-2
size: .
DNA: TGTGCCAGCAGCCCGGACAGGGGAAACACCGGGGAGCTGTTTTTT
CDR3: CASSPDRGNTGELFF

V: TRBV5-1
length: 14
D: .
J: TRBJ1-1
size: once
DNA: TGCGCCAGCAGACTTGCCCAGGAGAACACTGAAGCTTTCTTT
CDR3: CASRLAQENTEAFF

V: TRBV5-1
length: 15
D: .
J: TRBJ2-3
size: once
DNA: TGCGCCAGCAGCTTGGGGCAGGGGCGCACAGATACGCAGTATTTT
CDR3: CASSLGQGRTDTQYF

V: TRBV5-6
length: 13
D: .
J: TRBJ2-5
size: .
DNA: TGTGCCAGCAGCCTTGGGACACTGGGGACCCAGTACTTC
CDR3: CASSLGTLGTQYF

V: TRBV27
length: 12
D: TRBD2
J: TRBJ2-1
size: .
DNA: TGTGCCAGCAGTTCCCGGGAGGGGGAGCAGTTCTTC
CDR3: CASSSREGEQFF

V: TRBV6-4
length: 13
D: .
J: TRBJ1-2
size: .
DNA: TGTGCCAGCAGGCGGGGCGTGGGCTATGGCTACACCTTC
CDR3: CASRRGVGYGYTF

V: TRBV28
length: 12
D: .
J: TRBJ1-2
size: .
DNA: TGTGCCAGCAGTTCAGTTAACTATGGCTACACCTTC
CDR3: CASSSVNYGYTF

V: TRBV25-1
length: 15
D: TRBD1
J: TRBJ1-2
size: .
DNA: TGTGCCAGCAGTGATCCGGACAGGACCCTCGGGGGCTACACCTTC
CDR3: CASSDPDRTLGGYTF

V: TRBV27
length: 14
D: .
J: TRBJ2-1
size: .
DNA: TGTGCCAGCACGAGGGGGACCATCCTCAATGAGCAGTTCTTC
CDR3: CASTRGTILNEQFF

V: TRBV9
length: 12
D: .
J: TRBJ1-5
size: .
DNA: TGTGCCAGCAGCCCCGCGGGTCAGCCCCAGCATTTT
CDR3: CASSPAGQPQHF

V: TRBV18
length: 15
D: .
J: TRBJ2-2
size: .
DNA: TGTGCCAGCTCACTCGGACAGTTAAACACCGGGGAGCTGTTTTTT
CDR3: CASSLGQLNTGELFF

V: TRBV2
length: 13
D: TRBD1
J: TRBJ1-1
size: .
DNA: TGTGCCAGCAGTCCAAGGACAGGTCCTTCGGCTTTCTTT
CDR3: CASSPRTGPSAFF

V: TRBV7-8
length: 15
D: .
J: TRBJ2-7
size: .
DNA: TGTGCCAGCAGCCCAAATTCCGGGAGCTCCTACGAGCAGTACTTC
CDR3: CASSPNSGSSYEQYF

V: TRBV5-1
length: 16
D: TRBD2
J: TRBJ2-1
size: .
DNA: TGCGCCAGCAGCTTGGTTGCTAGCGGAAAGTACAATGAGCAGTTCTTC
CDR3: CASSLVASGKYNEQFF

V: TRBV7-2
length: 14
D: .
J: TRBJ2-1
size: .
DNA: TGTGCCAGCAGCTTAGAGCTAGCACTCAATGAGCAGTTCTTC
CDR3: CASSLELALNEQFF

V: TRBV28
length: 15
D: TRBD1
J: TRBJ1-5
size: few
DNA: TGTGCCAGCAGTCCGAGGGACAGGGGCAACCAGCCCCAGCATTTT
CDR3: CASSPRDRGNQPQHF

V: TRBV30
length: 15
D: TRBD2
J: TRBJ2-4
size: .
DNA: TGTGCCTGGAGTAATGCGGGGACTACCAAAAACATTCAGTACTTC
CDR3: CAWSNAGTTKNIQYF

V: TRBV6-1
length: 16
D: .
J: TRBJ1-5
size: once
DNA: TGTGCCAGCAGTGAAGCAGGGGTTTTTGGCAATCAGCCCCAGCATTTT
CDR3: CASSEAGVFGNQPQHF

V: TRBV6-5
length: 12
D: .
J: TRBJ2-7
size: .
DNA: TGTGCCAGCAGTCGGCCGGGTAACGAGCAGTACTTC
CDR3: CASSRPGNEQYF

V: TRBV5-1
length: 15
D: TRBD2
J: TRBJ2-1
size: .
DNA: TGCGCCAGCAGCTTAGCGGGAGAGGGGTACAATGAGCAGTTCTTC
CDR3: CASSLAGEGYNEQFF

V: TRBV6-1
length: 13
D: .
J: TRBJ2-1
size: .
DNA: TGTGCCAGCAGAGGGGGAGGGAAGGATGAGCAGTTCTTC
CDR3: CASRGGGKDEQFF

V: TRBV9
length: 14
D: TRBD1
J: TRBJ2-3
size: .
DNA: TGTGCCAGCAGCATTAGACAGGGACAAGATACGCAGTATTTT
CDR3: CASSIRQGQDTQYF

V: TRBV7-7
length: 14
D: .
J: TRBJ2-7
size: .
DNA: TGTGCTAGCAGCTTAGGTTCAGGGAACTACGAGCAGTACTTC
CDR3: CASSLGSGNYEQYF

V: TRBV18
length: 14
D: .
J: TRBJ2-1
size: few
DNA: TGTGCCAGCTCACCAGGGGATGGGGGGAATGAGCAGTTCTTC
CDR3: CASSPGDGGNEQFF

V: TRBV5-1
length: 17
D: TRBD2
J: TRBJ2-6
size: .
DNA: TGCGCCAGCAGCTTGCAAGCGGGAGTTTATGGGGCCAACGTCCTGACTTTC
CDR3: CASSLQAGVYGANVLTF

V: TRBV6-1
length: 15
D: .
J: TRBJ2-7
size: .
DNA: TGTGCCAGCAGTGTTGAGGAGGCACGCTCCTACGAGCAGTACTTC
CDR3: CASSVEEARSYEQYF

V: TRBV28
length: 14
D: .
J: TRBJ2-7
size: .
DNA: TGTGCCAGCAGTTTCCAGGGCCTGTCCTACGAGCAGTACTTC
CDR3: CASSFQGLSYEQYF

V: TRBV5-5
length: 16
D: .
J: TRBJ1-1
size: .
DNA: TGTGCCAGCAGCTTTTTACGGGGGGCGTTCGAAACTGAAGCTTTCTTT
CDR3: CASSFLRGAFETEAFF

V: TRBV11-1
length: 16
D: TRBD1
J: TRBJ2-1
size: .
DNA: TGTGCCAGCCGGACAGGGGACGCCTTGTCCTACAATGAGCAGTTCTTC
CDR3: CASRTGDALSYNEQFF

V: TRBV5-1
length: 14
D: .
J: TRBJ1-4
size: .
DNA: TGCGCCAGCAGCTTGGGGGGAGGTAATGAAAAACTGTTTTTT
CDR3: CASSLGGGNEKLFF

V: TRBV10-3
length: 15
D: TRBD1
J: TRBJ2-3
size: .
DNA: TGTGCCATCAGTGGGCTGAAGGGGGCGACAGATACGCAGTATTTT
CDR3: CAISGLKGATDTQYF

V: TRBV19
length: 14
D: .
J: TRBJ2-5
size: .
DNA: TGTGCCAGTAGGGCAGCAGGGTACCAAGAGACCCAGTACTTC
CDR3: CASRAAGYQETQYF